Below, 18 T cell receptor beta chains from the same sample are listed, as sequenced in a study of blood T cell repertoires in COVID-19. The data were produced by immunoSEQ multiplex PCR, yet TCRdb's version contains in-frame clones alone and is incomplete. The sample consists of approximately 340,000 clones, roughly 86% of them appearing once. Sequences were obtained from peripheral blood. These receptor sequences come from a man aged 30 to 39 with COVID-19, enrolled during active disease.

This sequence joins TRBV24-1 and TRBJ2-3; 13 bases match TRBD2. Per the germline V gene, CDR1 is KGHDR and CDR2 is SFDVKD. V lost 4 bases to trimming and J lost 7 bases; unmatched junction nucleotides: 7. This CDR3 has 16 residues. DNA for the CDR3: TGTGCCACCAGTGACCCAACTAGCGGGAGGGGCAATACGCAGTATTTT. Amino acids: CATSDPTSGRGNTQYF.

V usage is TRBV3-1 (or the pseudogene TRBV3-2) and J usage is TRBJ2-3; TRBD2 is a possible D gene (6 bases). From germline, CDR1 is LGHDT and CDR2 YNNKEL (reference sequence). CDR3 length: 14 residues. Trimming pared 6 bases from V and 0 bases from J, leaving 10 bases between. In DNA, the CDR3 is TGTGCCAGCAGGGGGAGGCTTAGCACAGATACGCAGTATTTT. Amino acid sequence: CASRGRLSTDTQYF.

The rearrangement joins TRBV24-1 to TRBJ2-7; 8 positions agree with TRBD2. Looked up from germline, CDR1 is KGHDR and CDR2 is SFDVKD. The CDR3 is 14 residues long. The trim removed 4 bases at V and 5 bases at J, leaving 6 bases unmatched. The CDR3 here is CATSEREGLNEQYF. The CDR3 DNA reads as TGTGCCACCAGTGAACGGGAGGGCCTGAACGAGCAGTACTTC.

V and J are TRBV6-2 or TRBV6-3 and TRBJ2-7; 10 bases align to TRBD1. From germline, CDR1 is MNHEY and CDR2 SVGEGT. CDR3 size: 14 residues. J lost 2 bases, V lost 5 bases, and 3 bases had no gene match. The CDR3 sequence: CASSHGQGAYEQYF. For the CDR3, the DNA is TGTGCCAGCAGTCACGGACAGGGGGCCTACGAGCAGTACTTC.

This sequence joins TRBV28 and TRBJ2-4, with TRBD2 matching 8 bases. The CDR3 runs to 18 residues. Trimming cost V 3 bases and J 1 base; bases outside gene matches: 11. Per germline, CDR1 MDHEN and CDR2 SYDVKM. The CDR3 DNA follows: TGTGCCAGCAGTTTTACTGGGACGGGAGGGTTGGCCAAAAACATTCAGTACTTC. This encodes CASSFTGTGGLAKNIQYF.

The chain couples TRBV9 to TRBJ2-7; 10 bases are a match to TRBD1. The V and J ends lost 10 bases and 3 bases, in that order; junction bases with no gene match: 4. Looked up from germline, CDR1 is SGDLS and CDR2 is YYNGEE. CDR3 length: 12 residues. CDR3 in DNA: TGTGCCTCCGGGACAGGGGACTACGAGCAGTACTTC. This encodes CASGTGDYEQYF.

The chain couples TRBV18 to TRBJ2-6, with D unresolved. In germline, CDR1 is KGHSH, CDR2 LQKENI. Trimming pared 2 bases from V and 0 bases from J, leaving 11 bases between. The CDR3 extends over 17 amino acids. CDR3 residues: CASSPYGGDSGANVLTF. The CDR3 region has the DNA TGTGCCAGCTCACCATACGGCGGAGACTCTGGGGCCAACGTCCTGACTTTC.

This chain connects TRBV5-1 to TRBJ2-7, with 10 bases identical to TRBD2. With V trimmed by 0 bases and J by 2 bases, 8 bases remained unmatched. In germline, CDR1 is SGHRS, CDR2 YFSETQ. This CDR3 comprises 17 residues. Here the CDR3 reads CASSLEGSSGGAYEQYF. Here the CDR3 DNA reads TGCGCCAGCAGCTTGGAAGGTTCTAGCGGGGGTGCCTACGAGCAGTACTTC.

The chain couples TRBV7-6 to TRBJ1-5, with D tentatively TRBD1 (6 bases). The CDR3 spans 16 residues. V lost 5 bases and J 3 bases, leaving 17 bases between the germline ends. Germline-derived CDR1 and CDR2 are SGHVS and FNYEAQ. CDR3 loop: CASSLLGRGTNQPQHF. CDR3 in DNA: TGTGCCAGCAGCCTCTTAGGTAGGGGGACCAATCAGCCCCAGCATTTT. The variable domain in full, with the rest retrieved from reference TRBV7-6 and TRBJ1-5, is GAGVSQSPRYKVTKRGQDVALRCDPISGHVSLYWYRQALGQGPEFLTYFNYEAQQDKSGLPNDRFSAERPEGSISTLTIQRTEQRDSAMYRCASSLLGRGTNQPQHFGDGTRLSIL.

The rearrangement joins TRBV19 to TRBJ1-5, with 9 bases identical to TRBD1. J was trimmed by 6 bases and V by 3 bases; bases with no gene match: 6. CDR1 is LNHDA, CDR2 SQIVND, per germline (reference sequence). CDR3 length equals 15 residues. The CDR3 region has the DNA TGTGCCAGTAGTATTATTACAGGGGGCAGTCAGCCCCAGCATTTT. Translating gives CASSIITGGSQPQHF.

The chain joins TRBV6-6 to TRBJ1-2; TRBD1 might be the D (5 bases). The CDR3 is 15 residues long. Germline V gives CDR1 MNHNY, CDR2 SVGAGI (reference sequence). V lost 0 bases, J lost 8 bases, and 16 bases lay in between. This CDR3 reads CASSYSEAGGGGYTF. CDR3 DNA sequence: TGTGCCAGCAGTTACTCGGAGGCCGGGGGGGGAGGCTACACCTTC.

The chain is built from TRBV5-1 and TRBJ2-4; TRBD2 agrees at 7 bases. The CDR3 covers 14 residues. With V trimmed by 1 base and J by 9 bases, 7 bases remained unmatched. Germline-derived CDR1 and CDR2 are SGHRS and YFSETQ. CDR3 amino acids: CASSLSTSEGIQYF. DNA for the CDR3: TGCGCCAGCAGCTTGTCTACTAGCGAGGGCATTCAGTACTTC. Drawing the rest from reference TRBV5-1 and TRBJ2-4, the complete variable domain is KAGVTQTPRYLIKTRGQQVTLSCSPISGHRSVSWYQQTPGQGLQFLFEYFSETQRNKGNFPGRFSGRQFSNSRSEMNVSTLELGDSALYLCASSLSTSEGIQYFGAGTRLSVL.

The chain links TRBV25-1 to TRBJ1-5; D is unclear. CDR1 is MGHDK and CDR2 is SYGVNS in the germline V gene. The CDR3 length is 13 residues. Trimming took off 6 bases at V and 0 bases at J, with 6 bases between the two ends. Here the CDR3 reads CASSEYSNQPQHF. The DNA of the CDR3 is TGTGCCAGCAGCGAGTATAGCAATCAGCCCCAGCATTTT.

The chain is built from TRBV27 and TRBJ2-7; TRBD1 matches 7 bases. This CDR3 is 13 amino acids long. Germline-derived CDR1 and CDR2 are MNHEY and SMNVEV (reference sequence). V dropped 3 bases and J dropped 6; count of bases not matched to a gene: 5. The CDR3 DNA is TGTGCCAGCAGTTTCGAGACAGGGCGCGAGCAGTACTTC. Translating gives CASSFETGREQYF.

The chain couples TRBV19 to TRBJ1-2, with D possibly matching TRBD1 (5 bases). The CDR3 loop spans 10 amino acids. V lost 9 bases and J lost 3, with 5 bases in between. Germline V gene data show CDR1 as LNHDA and CDR2 as SQIVND (reference sequence). The CDR3 region is CASRDYGYTF. Written as DNA, the CDR3 is TGTGCCAGCAGGGACTATGGCTACACCTTC.

This chain joins TRBV5-6 and TRBJ2-2; 8 bases are shared with TRBD1. The CDR3 is 15 amino acids. Germline V gene sequence: CDR1 SGHDT, CDR2 YYEEEE. The ends lost 0 bases at V and 6 bases at J; junction bases unmatched: 4. The CDR3: CASSLVDRDPGELFF. Here the CDR3 DNA reads TGTGCCAGCAGCTTGGTGGACAGGGACCCCGGGGAGCTGTTTTTT.

The chain recombines TRBV6-2 or TRBV6-3 with TRBJ2-7, with 9 bases aligning to TRBD1. The CDR3 spans 17 residues. Trimming cost V 2 bases and J 5 bases; bases outside gene matches: 13. Germline V gene sequence: CDR1 MNHEY, CDR2 SVGEGT. The DNA of the CDR3 is TGTGCCAGCAGTTACCCTTCCGACAGGGGGATTAGCCACGAGCAGTACTTC. Its translation is CASSYPSDRGISHEQYF.

The genes are TRBV24-1 and TRBJ2-3; possible D gene TRBD1, 5 bases. CDR1 is KGHDR, CDR2 SFDVKD, per germline. V gave up 7 bases and J gave up 1 base, with 8 bases separating them. The CDR3 extends over 13 amino acids. CDR3 region: CATREGGTDTQYF. The CDR3 region has the DNA TGTGCCACCAGGGAAGGGGGCACAGATACGCAGTATTTT.